This note documents a single T cell receptor beta chain sequence. What it binds is not known. The sample is drawn from a study of early T cells in non-severe SARS-CoV-2 infection. Study results and caveats: Matching with VDJdb favored anti-spike CD8 responses (missing private and CD4 specificities).

This CDR3 has 16 residues. The germline V gene has CDR1 ENHRY and CDR2 SYGVKD. V was pared by 4 bases and J by 8 bases, with 12 bases of the junction left unmatched. Separate cDNA molecules each had unique molecular identifiers attached to them. TCRdb processed the 5' RACE reads anew with MiXCR; each CDR3 protein has one entry. The profile shows 85,000 to 95,000 distinct CDR3 sequences, around 16% of them singletons. This sample comprised whole blood, obtained at baseline. The sequence was collected from an adult who was a healthcare worker with PCR-confirmed SARS-CoV-2 infection or an uninfected control (not recorded which). The V and J genes are TRBV10-3 and TRBJ2-1; 9 nucleotides align to TRBD2. The chain's CDR3 is CAISGQGSGSLDEQFF. The CDR3 DNA sequence: TGTGCCATCAGTGGCCAAGGTAGCGGGAGTCTCGATGAGCAGTTCTTC.